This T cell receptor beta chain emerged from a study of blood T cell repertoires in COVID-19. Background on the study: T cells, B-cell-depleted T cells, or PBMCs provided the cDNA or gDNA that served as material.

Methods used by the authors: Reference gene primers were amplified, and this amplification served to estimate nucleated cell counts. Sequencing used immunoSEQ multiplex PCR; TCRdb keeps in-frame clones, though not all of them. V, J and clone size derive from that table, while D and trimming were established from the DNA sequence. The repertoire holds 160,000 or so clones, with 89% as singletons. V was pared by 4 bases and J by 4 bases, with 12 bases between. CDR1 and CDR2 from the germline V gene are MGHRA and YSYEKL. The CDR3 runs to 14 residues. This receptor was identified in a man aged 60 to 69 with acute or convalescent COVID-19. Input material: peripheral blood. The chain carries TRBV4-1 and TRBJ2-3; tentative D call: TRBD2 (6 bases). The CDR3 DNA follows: TGCGCCAGCAGCCTCCCGGGGGAGGCAGATACGCAGTATTTT. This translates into CASSLPGEADTQYF.